One TCR beta chain is described in this entry. Its specificity is not known. The PCR employed 60 Vbeta primers together with 13 Jbeta primers. This table comes from immunoSEQ multiplex PCR, and its TCRdb copy is limited to in-frame clones, with some not included. The top ten clones hold about 0.3% of a sample with approximately 270,000 clones, 80% of them seen once. This sample was taken from a study of cytomegalovirus exposure and HLA in healthy donors. CDR3 length equals 13 residues. From germline, CDR1 is SNHLY and CDR2 FYNNEI. V lost 2 bases and J lost 6, with 7 bases in between. Study-level results: TCR beta V segments were, for the most part, productive about 87% or about 30% of the time in an earlier analysis. Researchers reported in a later analysis that a missense DCLRE1C variant was tied to TCR beta V- and J-gene trimming. HLA alleles were associated with some 16,000 TCR beta sequences in a later analysis at 0.05 false discovery rate.

The clonotype originates from a girl aged 2-9 years in good health and CMV-seronegative. Sequencing was carried out using PBMCs. The J gene is TRBJ2-2, the V gene TRBV2, with unresolved D. CDR3 nucleotides: TGTGCCAGCAGTGAATTTCTAGCCGGGGAGCTGTTTTTT. Translating gives CASSEFLAGELFF.